This T cell receptor beta chain was identified in a study of T cell changes during pregnancy in multiple sclerosis (dated by TCRdb to between 2018 and 2020). Describing the broader study: In women with multiple sclerosis, the researchers looked at how the T cell repertoire shifted as pregnancy progressed.

The CDR3 spans 13 residues, from the cysteine through the phenylalanine. Just CDR3 DNA is preserved here, 39 bases in frame from base 1. CDR1 and CDR2 are read off the germline V gene (reference sequence) as MNHNY and SVGAGI. V is cut by 4 bases and J by 2 bases, and the space between the germline ends is 7 bases. Concerning this clone itself: It has no known antigen specificity. Qualities for individual bases were not recorded, and no much larger clone is one base off.

Receptor libraries were prepared by the immunoSEQ multiplex PCR assay. Sourced from immuneACCESS, this table was stored by TCRdb with only in-frame sequences that have V and J called. A share of the clones is absent; for the studies checked, an unresolved V gene accounts for under half, and the remainder has no known explanation. Across this sample there are about 76,000 clones, with around 90% seen only once. The leading ten clones occupy approximately 1.6% of the sample. The rearranged segments are TRBV6-6 and TRBJ2-3, with the D gene call left open. The specimen was peripheral blood, collected in the first trimester of pregnancy. The TCR originated in a female donor in good health, enrolled as a control in a pregnancy study. The DNA sequence is as follows: TGTGCCAGCAGTTCCATTTCCACAGATACGCAGTATTTT. The encoded protein is CASSSISTDTQYF.